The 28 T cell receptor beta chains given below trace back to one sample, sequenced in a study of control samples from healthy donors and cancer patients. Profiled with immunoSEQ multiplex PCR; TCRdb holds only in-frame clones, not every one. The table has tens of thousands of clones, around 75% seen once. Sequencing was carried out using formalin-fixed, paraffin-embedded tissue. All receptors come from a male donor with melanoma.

The CDR3 coding sequence is TGTGCCAGCCGGGAAGCGGGGGCCGGGTCACCCCTCCACTTT. It specifies CASREAGAGSPLHF. The chain has TRBV6-1 and TRBJ1-6; maybe TRBD1 (6 bases). Trimming cost V 8 bases and J 10 bases, with 18 bases left between them. The CDR3 covers 14 residues. Germline CDR1 MNHNS, CDR2 SASEGT.

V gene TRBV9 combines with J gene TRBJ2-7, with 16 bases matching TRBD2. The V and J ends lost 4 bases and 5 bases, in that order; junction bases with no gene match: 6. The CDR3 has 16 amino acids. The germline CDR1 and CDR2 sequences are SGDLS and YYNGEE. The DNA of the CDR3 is TGTGCCAGCAGCCGACCGGGACTAGCGGGAGGGAACGAGCAGTACTTC. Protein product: CASSRPGLAGGNEQYF.

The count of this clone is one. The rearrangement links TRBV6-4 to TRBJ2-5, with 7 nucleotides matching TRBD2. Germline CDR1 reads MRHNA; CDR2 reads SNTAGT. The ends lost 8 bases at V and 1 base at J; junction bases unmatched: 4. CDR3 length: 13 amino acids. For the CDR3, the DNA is TGTGCCAGCTGGGAGGGATTCCAAGAGACCCAGTACTTC. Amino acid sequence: CASWEGFQETQYF.

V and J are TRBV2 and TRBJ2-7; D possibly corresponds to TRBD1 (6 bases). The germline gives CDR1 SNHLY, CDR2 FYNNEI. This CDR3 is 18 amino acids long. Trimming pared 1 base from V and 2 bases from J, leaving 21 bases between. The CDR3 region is CASSEVGVIRGAPYEQYF. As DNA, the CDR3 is TGTGCCAGCAGTGAAGTTGGGGTGATCAGGGGTGCCCCCTACGAGCAGTACTTC.

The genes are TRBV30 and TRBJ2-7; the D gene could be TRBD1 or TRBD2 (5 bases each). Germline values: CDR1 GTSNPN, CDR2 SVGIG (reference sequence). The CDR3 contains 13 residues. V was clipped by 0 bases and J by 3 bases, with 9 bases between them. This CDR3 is CAWSVRGFYEQYF. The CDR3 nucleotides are TGTGCCTGGAGTGTGAGGGGCTTCTACGAGCAGTACTTC. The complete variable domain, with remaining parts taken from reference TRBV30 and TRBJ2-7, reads SQTIHQWPATLVQPVGSPLSLECTVEGTSNPNLYWYRQAAGRGLQLLFYSVGIGQISSEVPQNLSASRPQDRQFILSSKKLLLSDSGFYLCAWSVRGFYEQYFGPGTRLTVT.

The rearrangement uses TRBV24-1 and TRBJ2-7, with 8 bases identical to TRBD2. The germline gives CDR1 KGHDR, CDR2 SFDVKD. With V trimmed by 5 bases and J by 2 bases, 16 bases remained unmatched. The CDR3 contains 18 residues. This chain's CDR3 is CATSVGRGGSGGPYEQYF. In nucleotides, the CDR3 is TGTGCCACCAGTGTCGGTCGGGGCGGGAGCGGGGGACCCTACGAGCAGTACTTC.

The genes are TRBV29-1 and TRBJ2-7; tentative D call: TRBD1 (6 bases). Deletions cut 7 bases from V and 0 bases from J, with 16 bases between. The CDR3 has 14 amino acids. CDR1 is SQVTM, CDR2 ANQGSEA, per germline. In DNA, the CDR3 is TGCAGCGCAGGGGTTTGGACCAGCTCCTACGAGCAGTACTTC. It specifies CSAGVWTSSYEQYF.

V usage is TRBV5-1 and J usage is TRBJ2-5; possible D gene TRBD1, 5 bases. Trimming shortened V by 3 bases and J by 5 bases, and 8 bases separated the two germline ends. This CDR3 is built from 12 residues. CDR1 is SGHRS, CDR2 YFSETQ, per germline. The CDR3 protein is CASSYQGETQYF. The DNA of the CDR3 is TGCGCCAGCAGCTACCAGGGTGAGACCCAGTACTTC.

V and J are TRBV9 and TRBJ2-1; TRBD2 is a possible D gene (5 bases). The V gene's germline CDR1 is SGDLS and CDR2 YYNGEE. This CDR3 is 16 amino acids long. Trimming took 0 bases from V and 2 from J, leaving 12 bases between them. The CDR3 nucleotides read TGTGCCAGCAGCGTAGTGGACTTGGGCACCTACAATGAGCAGTTCTTC. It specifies CASSVVDLGTYNEQFF.

The chain's CDR3 is CASSSVGQSNTEAFF. Here the CDR3 DNA reads TGTGCCAGCAGTTCGGTGGGACAATCGAACACTGAAGCTTTCTTT. V usage is TRBV5-5 and J usage is TRBJ1-1; possibly TRBD1 for D (6 bases). Germline V gene sequence: CDR1 SGHKS, CDR2 YYEKEE (reference sequence). There are 15 residues in the CDR3. Trimming stripped 5 bases from V and 1 base from J, with 15 bases between.

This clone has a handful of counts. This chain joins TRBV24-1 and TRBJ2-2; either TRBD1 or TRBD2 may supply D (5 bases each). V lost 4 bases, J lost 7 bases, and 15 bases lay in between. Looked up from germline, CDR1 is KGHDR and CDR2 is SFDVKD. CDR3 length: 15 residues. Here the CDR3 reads CATSDMGVGRGELFF. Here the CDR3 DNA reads TGTGCCACCAGTGACATGGGGGTGGGGCGCGGGGAGCTGTTTTTT.

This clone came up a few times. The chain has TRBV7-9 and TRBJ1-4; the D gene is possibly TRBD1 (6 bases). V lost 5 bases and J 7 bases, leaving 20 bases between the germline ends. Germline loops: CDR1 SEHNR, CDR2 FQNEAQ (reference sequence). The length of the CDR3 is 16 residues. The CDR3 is CASSEGHRRDGEKLFF. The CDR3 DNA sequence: TGTGCCAGCAGCGAGGGACATCGGAGGGATGGTGAAAAACTGTTTTTT.

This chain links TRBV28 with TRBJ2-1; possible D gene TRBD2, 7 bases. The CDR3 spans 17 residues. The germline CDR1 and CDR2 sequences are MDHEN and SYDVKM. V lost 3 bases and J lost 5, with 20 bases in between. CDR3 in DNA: TGTGCCAGCAGTTTCCCTCCCGCGGGGGCTAGGGACAATGAGCAGTTCTTC. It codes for CASSFPPAGARDNEQFF.

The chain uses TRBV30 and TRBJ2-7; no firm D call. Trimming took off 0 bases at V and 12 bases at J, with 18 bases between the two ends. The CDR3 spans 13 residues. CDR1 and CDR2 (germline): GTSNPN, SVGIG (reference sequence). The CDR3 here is CAWSVRSQERPYF. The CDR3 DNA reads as TGTGCCTGGAGTGTACGCTCCCAGGAGCGACCGTACTTC.

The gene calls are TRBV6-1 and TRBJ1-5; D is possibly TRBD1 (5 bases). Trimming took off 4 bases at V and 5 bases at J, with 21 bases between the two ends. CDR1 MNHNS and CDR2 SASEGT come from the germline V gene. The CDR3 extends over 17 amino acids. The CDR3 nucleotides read TGTGCCAGCAGTGTTAAGTATGGGGCATCGGGGGATCAGCCCCAGCATTTT. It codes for CASSVKYGASGDQPQHF.

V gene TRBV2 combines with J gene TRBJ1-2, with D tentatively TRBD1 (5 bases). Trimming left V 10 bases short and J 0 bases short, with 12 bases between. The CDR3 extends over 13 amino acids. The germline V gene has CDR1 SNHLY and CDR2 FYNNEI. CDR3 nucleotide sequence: TGTGCCAAGACAAGAGGGGCTAACTATGGCTACACCTTC. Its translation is CAKTRGANYGYTF.

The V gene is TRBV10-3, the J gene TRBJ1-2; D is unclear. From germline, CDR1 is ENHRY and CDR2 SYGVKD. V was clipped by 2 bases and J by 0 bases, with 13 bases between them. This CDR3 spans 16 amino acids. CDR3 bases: TGTGCCATCAGTGAGGGGCCCGGCTCCCCTAACTATGGCTACACCTTC. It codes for CAISEGPGSPNYGYTF.

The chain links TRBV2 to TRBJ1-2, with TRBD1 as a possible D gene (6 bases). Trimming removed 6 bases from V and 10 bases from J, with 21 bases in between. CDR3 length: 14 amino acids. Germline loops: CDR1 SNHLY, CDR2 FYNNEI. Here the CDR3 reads CASSGQGREGVYTF. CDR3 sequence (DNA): TGTGCCAGCAGCGGACAAGGGCGAGAGGGGGTCTACACCTTC.

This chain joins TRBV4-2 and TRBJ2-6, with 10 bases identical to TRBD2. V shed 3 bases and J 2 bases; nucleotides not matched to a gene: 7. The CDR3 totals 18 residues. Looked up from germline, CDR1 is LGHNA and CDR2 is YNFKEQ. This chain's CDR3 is CASSHSGTSDAGANVLTF. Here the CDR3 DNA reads TGTGCCAGCAGCCACTCCGGGACTAGCGATGCTGGGGCCAACGTCCTGACTTTC.

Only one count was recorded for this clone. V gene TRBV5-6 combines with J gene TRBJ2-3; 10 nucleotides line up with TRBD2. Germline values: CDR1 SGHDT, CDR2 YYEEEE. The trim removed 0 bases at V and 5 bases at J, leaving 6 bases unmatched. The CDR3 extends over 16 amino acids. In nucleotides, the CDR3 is TGTGCCAGCAGCTTGGTAGCGGGAGGATATAAAGATACGCAGTATTTT. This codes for CASSLVAGGYKDTQYF.

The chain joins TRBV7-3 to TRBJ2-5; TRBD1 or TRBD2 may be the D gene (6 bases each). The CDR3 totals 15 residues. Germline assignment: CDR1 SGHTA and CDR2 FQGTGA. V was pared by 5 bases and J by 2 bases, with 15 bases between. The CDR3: CASSPRGDPQETQYF. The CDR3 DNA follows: TGTGCCAGCAGCCCTAGGGGGGACCCACAAGAGACCCAGTACTTC.

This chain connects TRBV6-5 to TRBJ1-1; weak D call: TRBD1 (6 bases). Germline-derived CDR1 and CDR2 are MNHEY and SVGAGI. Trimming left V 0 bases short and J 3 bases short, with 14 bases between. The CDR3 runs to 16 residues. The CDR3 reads CASSYSIGGLDTEAFF. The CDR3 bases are TGTGCCAGCAGTTACTCGATAGGGGGGCTCGACACTGAAGCTTTCTTT.

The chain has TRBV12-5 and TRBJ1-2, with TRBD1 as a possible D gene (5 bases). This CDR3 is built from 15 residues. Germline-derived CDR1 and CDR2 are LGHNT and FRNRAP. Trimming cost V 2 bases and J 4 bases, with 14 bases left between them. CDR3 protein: CASGLQVAGSYGYTF. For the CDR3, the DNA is TGTGCTAGTGGTTTGCAGGTCGCAGGGTCCTATGGCTACACCTTC.

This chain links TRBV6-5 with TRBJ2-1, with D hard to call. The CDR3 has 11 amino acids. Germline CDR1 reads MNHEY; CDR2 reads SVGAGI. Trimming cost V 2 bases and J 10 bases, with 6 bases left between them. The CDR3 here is CASSYDGEQFF. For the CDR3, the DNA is TGTGCCAGCAGTTACGATGGAGAGCAGTTCTTC.

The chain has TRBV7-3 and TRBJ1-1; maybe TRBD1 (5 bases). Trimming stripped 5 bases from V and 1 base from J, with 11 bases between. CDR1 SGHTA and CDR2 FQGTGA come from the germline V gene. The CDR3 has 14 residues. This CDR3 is CASSLLGGNTEAFF. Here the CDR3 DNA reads TGTGCCAGCAGCCTGCTGGGGGGGAACACTGAAGCTTTCTTT.

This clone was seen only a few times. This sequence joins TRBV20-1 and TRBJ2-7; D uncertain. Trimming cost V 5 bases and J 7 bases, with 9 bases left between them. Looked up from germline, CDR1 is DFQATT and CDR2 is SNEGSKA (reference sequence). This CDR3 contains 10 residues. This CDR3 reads CSAPYSEQYF. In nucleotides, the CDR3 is TGCAGTGCTCCTTACTCTGAGCAGTACTTC.

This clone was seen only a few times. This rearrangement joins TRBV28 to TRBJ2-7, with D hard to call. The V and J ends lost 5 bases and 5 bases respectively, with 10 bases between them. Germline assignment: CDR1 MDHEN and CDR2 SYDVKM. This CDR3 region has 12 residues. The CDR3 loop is CASSEDIHEQYF. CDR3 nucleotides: TGTGCCAGCAGTGAAGACATTCACGAGCAGTACTTC.

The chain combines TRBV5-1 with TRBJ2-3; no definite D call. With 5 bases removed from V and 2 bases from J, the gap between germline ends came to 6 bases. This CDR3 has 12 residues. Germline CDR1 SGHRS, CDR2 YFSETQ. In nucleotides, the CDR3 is TGCGCCAGCAGTCTGGACACAGATACGCAGTATTTT. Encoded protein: CASSLDTDTQYF. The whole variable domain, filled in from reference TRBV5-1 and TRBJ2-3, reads KAGVTQTPRYLIKTRGQQVTLSCSPISGHRSVSWYQQTPGQGLQFLFEYFSETQRNKGNFPGRFSGRQFSNSRSEMNVSTLELGDSALYLCASSLDTDTQYFGPGTRLTVL.